Listed below are T cell receptor beta chains from one sample, sequenced in a study of shared clonotypes between healthy human individuals. Profiled with immunoSEQ multiplex PCR; TCRdb holds only in-frame clones, not every one. Of about 2.1 million clones in the sample, about 93% were seen once. Sequencing was carried out using naive CD8+ T cells from PBMCs. These receptors were collected from a man aged 18 to 30 in good health. Some clones in this sample may be carry-over from other donors' samples. CDR3s include the opening cysteine and the closing phenylalanine or tryptophan. Each record gives: CDR3 protein, CDR3 DNA, D gene, J gene, V gene, clone size. D genes are given only for firm matches. Only part of the rows carry a size: once, few, many, or a class if the clone is expanded.

CASSSGPGNTIYF	TGTGCCAGCAGCTCGGGTCCTGGAAACACCATATATTTT	-	TRBJ1-3	TRBV7-9	-
CSVELLDRTRGGYTF	TGCAGCGTTGAACTCCTAGACAGGACGCGCGGAGGCTACACCTTC	-	TRBJ1-2	TRBV29-1	-
CASSSVLADNEQFF	TGTGCCAGCAGCTCAGTACTAGCGGACAATGAGCAGTTCTTC	TRBD2	TRBJ2-1	TRBV7-9	-
CASSIMIRDRGDQPQHF	TGTGCCAGTAGTATCATGATTCGGGACAGGGGGGATCAGCCCCAGCATTTT	TRBD1	TRBJ1-5	TRBV19	once
CASSLFPGHTEAFF	TGTGCCAGCAGTTTATTTCCGGGGCACACTGAAGCTTTCTTT	-	TRBJ1-1	TRBV27	once
CASSQDLRLAGSYEQYF	TGCGCCAGCAGCCAAGATCTTCGACTAGCGGGATCCTACGAGCAGTACTTC	TRBD2	TRBJ2-7	TRBV4-1	-
CSVERPNTGELFF	TGCAGCGTTGAGCGGCCGAACACCGGGGAGCTGTTTTTT	-	TRBJ2-2	TRBV29-1	-
CAISELGGNNQPQHF	TGTGCCATCAGTGAGTTGGGGGGAAACAATCAGCCCCAGCATTTT	-	TRBJ1-5	TRBV10-3	-
CASSAPPTDTQYF	TGTGCCAGCAGCGCTCCCCCGACAGATACGCAGTATTTT	-	TRBJ2-3	TRBV9	-
CASRSLPGAGELFF	TGTGCCAGTAGGAGTCTCCCGGGGGCGGGGGAGCTGTTTTTT	-	TRBJ2-2	TRBV19	-
CAAGGSEQFF	TGTGCCGCGGGGGGATCTGAGCAGTTCTTC	TRBD2	TRBJ2-1	TRBV27	-
CASSISYASYEQYF	TGTGCCAGTAGTATATCATACGCCTCCTACGAGCAGTACTTC	-	TRBJ2-7	TRBV19	-
CASSNEIAGGPYEQYF	TGTGCCAGCAGCAACGAAATAGCGGGAGGGCCGTACGAGCAGTACTTC	TRBD2	TRBJ2-7	TRBV5-5	-
CASSPGHKETQYF	TGTGCCAGCAGCCCCGGACATAAAGAGACCCAGTACTTC	-	TRBJ2-5	TRBV9	-
CASSAGRSSYEQYF	TGTGCCAGCAGCGCAGGGCGTAGTTCTTACGAGCAGTACTTC	-	TRBJ2-7	TRBV7-9	-
CASSLDGNEKLFF	TGTGCCAGCAGCCTAGACGGGAATGAAAAACTGTTTTTT	-	TRBJ1-4	TRBV6-5	few
CATSRDQLAGGSYNEQFF	TGTGCCACCAGCAGAGATCAACTAGCGGGAGGGTCCTACAATGAGCAGTTCTTC	TRBD2	TRBJ2-1	TRBV15	-
CASPGGQFYEQYF	TGTGCCAGCCCCGGGGGACAGTTCTACGAGCAGTACTTC	-	TRBJ2-7	TRBV5-8	-
CASIVSGTGELFF	TGTGCCAGTATTGTCAGTGGGACCGGGGAGCTGTTTTTT	-	TRBJ2-2	TRBV19	-
CATSRKELHLGNEQFF	TGTGCCACCAGCAGAAAGGAGCTCCATTTGGGGAATGAGCAGTTCTTC	-	TRBJ2-1	TRBV15	once
CASSANTEAFF	TGTGCCAGCAGCGCGAACACTGAAGCTTTCTTT	-	TRBJ1-1	TRBV28	once
CASSPTRDRGRSGNTIYF	TGTGCCAGCAGCCCTACCCGGGACAGGGGCCGCTCTGGAAACACCATATATTTT	TRBD1	TRBJ1-3	TRBV28	-
CASSQQGRNQPQHF	TGTGCCAGCAGCCAACAGGGGAGGAATCAGCCCCAGCATTTT	TRBD1	TRBJ1-5	TRBV28	-
CASRGTESSYEQYF	TGTGCCAGCCGAGGGACGGAAAGCTCCTACGAGCAGTACTTC	-	TRBJ2-7	TRBV11-2	-
CASSLGDLSDPGELFF	TGTGCCAGCAGCTTGGGGGACTTGAGTGACCCCGGGGAGCTGTTTTTT	-	TRBJ2-2	TRBV5-4	-
CATSREKGLYNEQFF	TGTGCCACCAGCAGAGAAAAAGGGCTCTACAATGAGCAGTTCTTC	-	TRBJ2-1	TRBV15	-
CAISPVERTRETQYF	TGTGCCATCAGCCCGGTTGAGCGGACACGGGAGACCCAGTACTTC	-	TRBJ2-5	TRBV10-3	-
CATSRGGELGETQYF	TGTGCCACCAGCAGAGGAGGGGAACTAGGGGAGACCCAGTACTTC	-	TRBJ2-5	TRBV15	-
CASSNPTGTSGRVSGETQYF	TGTGCCAGCAGCAACCCGACCGGGACTAGCGGGAGAGTGAGTGGGGAGACCCAGTACTTC	TRBD2	TRBJ2-5	TRBV9	-
CASSVTGFTTDTQYF	TGTGCCAGCAGCGTAACAGGGTTCACCACAGATACGCAGTATTTT	-	TRBJ2-3	TRBV7-9	once
CASSQGTASNQPQHF	TGTGCCAGCAGTCAGGGGACAGCCAGCAATCAGCCCCAGCATTTT	TRBD1	TRBJ1-5	TRBV27	-
CASSFFGSREIDTQYF	TGTGCCAGCAGTTTTTTTGGTTCGCGGGAGATCGATACGCAGTATTTT	TRBD2	TRBJ2-3	TRBV28	-
CAWSVGTGDGYTF	TGTGCCTGGAGTGTAGGGACAGGGGATGGCTACACCTTC	TRBD1	TRBJ1-2	TRBV30	-
CASSSRTGDTDTQYF	TGTGCCAGCAGCTCGAGGACAGGGGACACAGATACGCAGTATTTT	TRBD1	TRBJ2-3	TRBV11-3	-
CASRGVTDTGELFF	TGTGCCAGTAGGGGGGTAACGGACACCGGGGAGCTGTTTTTT	-	TRBJ2-2	TRBV9	-
CASSPRDRPGNTIYF	TGTGCCAGCAGTCCAAGGGACAGGCCCGGAAACACCATATATTTT	TRBD1	TRBJ1-3	TRBV27	-
CASSLTLNTEAFF	TGTGCCAGCAGTTTGACGTTGAACACTGAAGCTTTCTTT	-	TRBJ1-1	TRBV27	-
CASSSQDRGHYEQYF	TGTGCCAGCTCCTCACAGGACAGGGGGCACTACGAGCAGTACTTC	TRBD1	TRBJ2-7	TRBV18	-
CASSQHSANTGELFF	TGTGCCAGCAGCCAACATAGTGCGAACACCGGGGAGCTGTTTTTT	-	TRBJ2-2	TRBV7-3	-
CASSIVGGKNQPQHF	TGTGCCAGTAGTATAGTCGGAGGGAAAAATCAGCCCCAGCATTTT	-	TRBJ1-5	TRBV19	-